This T cell receptor beta chain stems from a study of T cells in Graves' hyperthyroidism and ophthalmopathy. The study, taken as a whole, reports: Among thyroid clonotypes expanded above 0.001, most also appeared in blood. A 13 V-J signature model discriminated ophthalmopathy versus stable hyperthyroidism.

The CDR3 totals 15 residues. Germline-derived CDR1 and CDR2 are DFQATT and SNEGSKA (reference sequence). Trimming pared 3 bases from V and 1 base from J, leaving 15 bases between. At first hyperthyroidism diagnosis, before any ophthalmopathy symptoms, the blood sample was collected. This clonotype was recorded many times. Its antigen remains unidentified. The investigators amplified TCR beta CDR3 regions from RNA transcripts. HTBI primers drove first-round RT-PCR of the TCR CDR3. Each CDR3 protein is one row after TCRdb ran MiXCR on the multiplex PCR reads. The sample has roughly 500,000 distinct CDR3 sequences; approximately 13% are singletons.

Sequenced input: blood. The chain joins TRBV20-1 to TRBJ1-1, with D maybe TRBD1 (5 bases). The sequence was obtained from a woman aged 30 to 39 with Graves' hyperthyroidism that later progressed to Graves' ophthalmopathy. CDR3 protein: CSARGGPGGNTEAFF. CDR3 nucleotides: TGCAGTGCTAGGGGCGGGCCTGGGGGGAACACTGAAGCTTTCTTT.